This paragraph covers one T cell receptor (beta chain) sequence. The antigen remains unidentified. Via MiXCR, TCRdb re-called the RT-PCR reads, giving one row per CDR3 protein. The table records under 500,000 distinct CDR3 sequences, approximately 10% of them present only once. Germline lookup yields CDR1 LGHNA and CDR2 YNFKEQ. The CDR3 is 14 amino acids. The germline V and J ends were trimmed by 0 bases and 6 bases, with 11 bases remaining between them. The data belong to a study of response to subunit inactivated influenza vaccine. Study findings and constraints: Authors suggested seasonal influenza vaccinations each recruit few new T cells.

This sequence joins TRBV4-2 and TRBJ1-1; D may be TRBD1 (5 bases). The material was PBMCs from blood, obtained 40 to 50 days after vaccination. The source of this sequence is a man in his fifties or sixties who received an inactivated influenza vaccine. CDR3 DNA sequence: TGTGCCAGCAGCCAAGACAGGGAAACGGCTGAAGCTTTCTTT. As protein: CASSQDRETAEAFF.